This TCR beta chain was retrieved from a study of T cells in Graves' hyperthyroidism and ophthalmopathy. Regions amplified from RNA transcripts were the TCR beta CDR3 regions. During a first-round RT-PCR of the TCR CDR3, the HTBI primer set was used. From the multiplex PCR reads, TCRdb called clonotypes with MiXCR, one entry per CDR3 protein. This table holds some 380,000 distinct CDR3 sequences, approximately 12% found once. This clonotype was observed a few times. The CDR3 is made up of 14 amino acids. Germline CDR1 and CDR2: SGHTA and FQGNSA. V lost 2 bases and J 9 bases, leaving 14 bases between the germline ends.

The origin of this receptor is a man aged 25 to 45 with Graves' hyperthyroidism that later progressed to Graves' ophthalmopathy. The rearrangement joins TRBV7-2 to TRBJ2-1, with D uncertain. Sequencing input: blood. The DNA for the CDR3 is TGTGCCAGCAGCTTATTGTTCGGGCTAGGTGAGCAGTTCTTC. Translated, it gives CASSLLFGLGEQFF.